This is a list of T cell receptor beta chains from one sample in a study of blood T cells in healthy people across ages. MiXCR was run by TCRdb on the 5' RACE reads, yielding one entry per CDR3 protein. Here the sample spans 1.5 million to 2 million distinct CDR3 sequences, about 35% being singletons. Sequenced material: blood. The receptors here all came from a woman aged 30 to 39 in good health. CDR3s include the opening cysteine and the closing phenylalanine or tryptophan. A D gene is named only where the DNA matches it firmly. Size is omitted from some rows. Given values are once, few, many or a class for expanded clones.

J: TRBJ1-6; V: TRBV7-2; size: -; D: -; DNA: TGTGCCAGCAGCTTAGGGCGACAGGATTCACCCCTCCACTTT; CDR3: CASSLGRQDSPLHF
J: TRBJ2-1; V: TRBV6-2/TRBV6-3; size: -; D: -; DNA: TGTGCCAGCAGTTTTACGGGGGCGGAGGGCGGTTGGAATGAGCAGTTCTTC; CDR3: CASSFTGAEGGWNEQFF
J: TRBJ1-5; V: TRBV20-1; size: -; D: -; DNA: TGCAGTGCTAGAGACGAGGTTTCGGGCAATCAGCCCCAGCATTTT; CDR3: CSARDEVSGNQPQHF
J: TRBJ2-3; V: TRBV29-1; size: many; D: -; DNA: TGCAGCGTTGAAACTCGATATAGCACAGATACGCAGTATTTT; CDR3: CSVETRYSTDTQYF
J: TRBJ2-7; V: TRBV30; size: few; D: -; DNA: TGTGCCTGGAGTCCCGGTTCCTACGAGCAGTACTTC; CDR3: CAWSPGSYEQYF
J: TRBJ2-7; V: TRBV20-1; size: many; D: TRBD2; DNA: TGCAGTGCTAGAGTAGTAGCGGGGGGCTACGAGCAGTACTTC; CDR3: CSARVVAGGYEQYF
J: TRBJ1-2; V: TRBV18; size: -; D: -; DNA: TGTGCCAGCTCACCCCGGGACGGGGGAAACTATGGCTACACCTTC; CDR3: CASSPRDGGNYGYTF
J: TRBJ2-7; V: TRBV20-1; size: -; D: -; DNA: TGCAGTGCTAGGGCCTCGGCATCCAAAGGCAACGAGCAGTACTTC; CDR3: CSARASASKGNEQYF
J: TRBJ2-1; V: TRBV5-1; size: -; D: -; DNA: TGCGCCAGCAGCTTGGGGGTTTCAAGAGGGGATGAGCAGTTCTTC; CDR3: CASSLGVSRGDEQFF
J: TRBJ2-3; V: TRBV9; size: once; D: -; DNA: TGTGCCAGCAGCGTAGGGTCGGGGTCCAAGAATACGCAGTATTTT; CDR3: CASSVGSGSKNTQYF
J: TRBJ2-3; V: TRBV11-1; size: -; D: TRBD1; DNA: TGTGCCAGCGGACAGGGGAGATTCACAGATACGCAGTATTTT; CDR3: CASGQGRFTDTQYF
J: TRBJ2-1; V: TRBV5-1; size: many; D: TRBD2; DNA: TGCGCCAGCAGCTTGGTGTGGAGCGGGGGGAGAAATGAGCAGTTCTTC; CDR3: CASSLVWSGGRNEQFF
J: TRBJ1-2; V: TRBV13; size: few; D: -; DNA: TGTGCCAGCGGCATTCAGGGCGCGGAGGGCTACACCTTC; CDR3: CASGIQGAEGYTF
J: TRBJ2-1; V: TRBV20-1; size: few; D: TRBD2; DNA: TGCAGTGCCGGGACTAGCGGGAGCCTTCAGTTCTTC; CDR3: CSAGTSGSLQFF
J: TRBJ2-7; V: TRBV2; size: -; D: TRBD2; DNA: TGTGCCAGCAGTGAAGAGGCTAGCGGGTGGTACGAGCAGTACTTC; CDR3: CASSEEASGWYEQYF
J: TRBJ1-1; V: TRBV28; size: once; D: TRBD1; DNA: TGTGCCAGCAGTCCCTATACTCGCGGACAGGGGACGGCGAACACTGAAGCTTTCTTT; CDR3: CASSPYTRGQGTANTEAFF
J: TRBJ1-4; V: TRBV20-1; size: -; D: -; DNA: TGCAGTGCTAAGCCGGAGGCCAGTGAAAAACTGTTTTTT; CDR3: CSAKPEASEKLFF
J: TRBJ2-3; V: TRBV9; size: many; D: TRBD2; DNA: TGTGCCAGCAGCTTTAGCGGGGGGCCCACAGATACGCAGTATTTT; CDR3: CASSFSGGPTDTQYF
J: TRBJ2-7; V: TRBV7-9; size: -; D: -; DNA: TGTGCCAGCAGCTTAGAGGCTGAAGCGGACGAGCAGTACTTC; CDR3: CASSLEAEADEQYF
J: TRBJ2-4; V: TRBV12-3/TRBV12-4; size: -; D: TRBD1; DNA: TGTGCCAGCAGTTTAGAGGGGGCAGCCAAAAACATTCAGTACTTC; CDR3: CASSLEGAAKNIQYF
J: TRBJ2-1; V: TRBV3-1; size: once; D: TRBD2; DNA: TGTGCCAGCAGCCAAGGGTCCCGGGGGGGCATCCCCTACAATGAGCAGTTCTTC; CDR3: CASSQGSRGGIPYNEQFF
J: TRBJ2-3; V: TRBV27; size: many; D: -; DNA: TGTGCCAGCATGACGTGGGATCGCGGCACAGATACGCAGTATTTT; CDR3: CASMTWDRGTDTQYF
J: TRBJ2-5; V: TRBV10-3; size: -; D: -; DNA: TGTGCCATCAGTGAGTCCACCATTTTGGCATGGGAGACCCAGTACTTC; CDR3: CAISESTILAWETQYF
J: TRBJ2-7; V: TRBV4-1; size: many; D: -; DNA: TGCGCCAGCAGCCCCCTGCAGGAGAGCTCCTACGAGCAGTACTTC; CDR3: CASSPLQESSYEQYF
J: TRBJ1-2; V: TRBV27; size: -; D: -; DNA: TGTGCCAGCAGTTTACGACCGCCATCGAGTGGCTACACCTTC; CDR3: CASSLRPPSSGYTF
J: TRBJ2-1; V: TRBV30; size: -; D: -; DNA: TGTGCCTGGACCGGCGGGACCTCCTACAATGAGCAGTTCTTC; CDR3: CAWTGGTSYNEQFF
J: TRBJ1-4; V: TRBV7-2; size: -; D: -; DNA: TGTGCCAGCAGCTTAGCGCTAAGGATGGATGAAAAACTGTTTTTT; CDR3: CASSLALRMDEKLFF
J: TRBJ1-2; V: TRBV27; size: -; D: -; DNA: TGTGCCAGCAGTTCACAAGTGGGCCAGACCACCTATGGCTACACCTTC; CDR3: CASSSQVGQTTYGYTF
J: TRBJ1-1; V: TRBV12-3/TRBV12-4; size: -; D: -; DNA: TGTGCCAGCAGTGGAAACAGAGAAGCTTTCTTT; CDR3: CASSGNREAFF
J: TRBJ1-2; V: TRBV29-1; size: -; D: -; DNA: TGCGGCGTTGAAATGGAGAGGTCCTATGGCTACACCTTC; CDR3: CGVEMERSYGYTF
J: TRBJ1-6; V: TRBV7-9; size: -; D: -; DNA: TGTGCCAGCAGCCCACAAGGGTCCTCGGGTTCACCCCTCCACTTT; CDR3: CASSPQGSSGSPLHF
J: TRBJ2-7; V: TRBV7-2; size: few; D: TRBD2; DNA: TGTGCCAGCAGCAAAAGCGGGAGTTCGAGCGAGCAGTACTTC; CDR3: CASSKSGSSSEQYF
J: TRBJ1-5; V: TRBV28; size: few; D: TRBD1; DNA: TGTGCCAGCGGTGAGACAGGGCGGAATCAGCCCCAGCATTTT; CDR3: CASGETGRNQPQHF
J: TRBJ2-7; V: TRBV20-1; size: -; D: TRBD2; DNA: TGCAGTGCTAGAGATCTTCTAGCGGGAGGATCCTCCTACGAGCAGTACTTC; CDR3: CSARDLLAGGSSYEQYF
J: TRBJ2-7; V: TRBV7-6; size: few; D: TRBD1; DNA: TGTGCCAGCAGCTCCCGAAGGGACAGGGGCTACGAGCAGTACTTC; CDR3: CASSSRRDRGYEQYF
J: TRBJ1-4; V: TRBV27; size: -; D: TRBD1; DNA: TGTGCCAGCAGCACTGGACAGGTCCTAAATGAAAAACGGTTTTTT; CDR3: CASSTGQVLNEKRFF
J: TRBJ2-5; V: TRBV10-3; size: once; D: TRBD1; DNA: TGTGCCATCAGTGCCACAGGGGAAGAGACCCAGTACTTC; CDR3: CAISATGEETQYF
J: TRBJ2-4; V: TRBV11-2; size: many; D: -; DNA: TGTGCCAGCAGCTTCATCAGGGGCGGGGCGGCCAAAAACATTCAGTACTTC; CDR3: CASSFIRGGAAKNIQYF
J: TRBJ2-3; V: TRBV3-1; size: -; D: -; DNA: TGTGCCGGCAGCCAAGAGTTCGAGCAGTATTTT; CDR3: CAGSQEFEQYF
J: TRBJ2-2; V: TRBV10-3; size: few; D: -; DNA: TGTGCGGCGGGACCGGGGGAGCTGTTTTTT; CDR3: CAAGPGELFF
J: TRBJ2-7; V: TRBV12-3/TRBV12-4; size: -; D: -; DNA: TGTGCCAGCAGTTTGCGGAGGGCCTCCTACGAGCAGTACTTC; CDR3: CASSLRRASYEQYF
J: TRBJ2-7; V: TRBV20-1; size: few; D: -; DNA: TGCAGTGCCCCCGCCAAGTCTGTGGTTGGCGAGCAGTACTTC; CDR3: CSAPAKSVVGEQYF
J: TRBJ2-3; V: TRBV7-9; size: -; D: -; DNA: TGTGCCAGCAGCGCGAACGGAGGCTGGGGCAAAGATACGCAGTATTTT; CDR3: CASSANGGWGKDTQYF
J: TRBJ2-1; V: TRBV6-6; size: -; D: TRBD1; DNA: TGTGCCAGCAGTTACTGGACAGGGGACAACAATGAGCAGTTCTTC; CDR3: CASSYWTGDNNEQFF
J: TRBJ2-7; V: TRBV12-3/TRBV12-4; size: many; D: -; DNA: TGTGCCAGCACCGGGACGGACAGTACCTACGAGCAGTACTTC; CDR3: CASTGTDSTYEQYF
J: TRBJ2-7; V: TRBV6-7; size: few; D: -; DNA: TGTGCCAGCAGTTACCGGCCGCGGGGTAGTGAGTACTTC; CDR3: CASSYRPRGSEYF
J: TRBJ2-1; V: TRBV20-1; size: few; D: -; DNA: TGCAGTGCTAGAGACCCTAATAGAGACAATGAGCAGTTCTTC; CDR3: CSARDPNRDNEQFF
J: TRBJ1-2; V: TRBV3-1; size: -; D: -; DNA: TGTGCCAGCAGCACATCGGGTCGGACTGGCTACACCTTC; CDR3: CASSTSGRTGYTF
J: TRBJ2-3; V: TRBV20-1; size: -; D: -; DNA: TGCAGTGCTAGAGATCCGGGGGGCAGGGGCACAGATACGCAGTATTTT; CDR3: CSARDPGGRGTDTQYF
J: TRBJ1-5; V: TRBV4-2; size: -; D: -; DNA: TGTGCCAGCAGCCAAGCACTAGTTTATCAGCCCCAGCATTTT; CDR3: CASSQALVYQPQHF
J: TRBJ1-5; V: TRBV28; size: once; D: TRBD1; DNA: TGTGCCAGCAGTCCTTCTAAGACAGGGGGGTACCAGCCCCAGCATTTT; CDR3: CASSPSKTGGYQPQHF
J: TRBJ2-5; V: TRBV20-1; size: -; D: TRBD1; DNA: TGCAGTGCTAGAGATGTTTTAAGGACAGGGATAGGAGAGACCCAGTACTTC; CDR3: CSARDVLRTGIGETQYF
J: TRBJ2-2; V: TRBV24-1; size: -; D: TRBD1; DNA: TGTGCCACCAGCGACTCCAGGGGGAAGGCCGGGGAGCTGTTTTTT; CDR3: CATSDSRGKAGELFF
J: TRBJ2-7; V: TRBV25-1; size: -; D: TRBD2; DNA: TGTGCCAGCAGTGAGCGGGGGGCCGATATGAACGAGCAGTACTTC; CDR3: CASSERGADMNEQYF
J: TRBJ1-4; V: TRBV4-1; size: -; D: TRBD1; DNA: TGCGCCAGCAGCCAAGATAGAGGGACAGGGGGCCTAAGGCGGTTTTTT; CDR3: CASSQDRGTGGLRRFF
J: TRBJ2-7; V: TRBV21-1; size: -; D: -; DNA: TGTGCCACGAGGGGGGGACAGGGGGCCGAGCAGTACTTC; CDR3: CATRGGQGAEQYF
J: TRBJ1-1; V: TRBV29-1; size: -; D: -; DNA: TGCAGCGTCGGTAGAGACAGTAACACTGAAGCTTTCTTT; CDR3: CSVGRDSNTEAFF
J: TRBJ2-7; V: TRBV7-2; size: -; D: TRBD2; DNA: TGTGCCAGCAGCCCCCGCGGGGGGAGGTTCTGCGAGCAGTACTTC; CDR3: CASSPRGGRFCEQYF
J: TRBJ2-7; V: TRBV27; size: -; D: -; DNA: TGTGCCAGCCGAGAACTGGGGGCAGGGGGGTCCTACGAGCAGTACTTC; CDR3: CASRELGAGGSYEQYF
J: TRBJ2-4; V: TRBV4-1; size: few; D: TRBD2; DNA: TGCGCCGGCAGCCAACAGCGGGGCACCTACGAGCAGTATTTC; CDR3: CAGSQQRGTYEQYF